The 16 T cell receptor beta chains reported below all come from one sample, sequenced in a study of chemoradiotherapy in HPV16-positive cancers. This table comes from immunoSEQ multiplex PCR, and its TCRdb copy is limited to in-frame clones, with some not included. The sample has under 85,000 clones; about 90% are singletons. Here the sequenced sample was blood, taken from a patient who underwent chemoradiotherapy. The receptors stem from a human donor with HPV-associated anogenital cancer.

The rearrangement joins TRBV11-2 to TRBJ2-7; D is ambiguous. With 0 bases removed from V and 2 bases from J, the gap between germline ends came to 11 bases. Germline CDR1 reads SGHAT; CDR2 reads FQNNGV. This CDR3 is 15 amino acids long. The CDR3 reads CASSLERGTTYEQYF. The DNA of the CDR3 is TGTGCCAGCAGCTTAGAGAGAGGCACCACCTACGAGCAGTACTTC.

This clone was detected only once. The V call is TRBV6-5, the J call TRBJ2-7, with D perhaps being TRBD1 or TRBD2 (5 bases each). Trimming removed 6 bases from V and 0 bases from J, with 12 bases in between. The CDR3 is 14 amino acids. Germline V gene lookup returns CDR1 MNHEY and CDR2 SVGAGI. DNA of the CDR3: TGTGCCAGCAGGGGACGGGTTAGCTCCTACGAGCAGTACTTC. Amino acids: CASRGRVSSYEQYF.

The chain has TRBV15 and TRBJ2-2, with D perhaps TRBD2 (5 bases). This CDR3 is built from 14 residues. Looked up from germline, CDR1 is LNHNV and CDR2 is YYDKDF (reference sequence). V was shortened by 5 bases and J by 3 bases, with 10 bases between the two germline ends. The CDR3 here is CATSGRRDTGELFF. As DNA, the CDR3 is TGTGCCACCAGCGGACGGCGGGACACCGGGGAGCTGTTTTTT.

V and J are TRBV6-5 and TRBJ2-1; 9 bases fit TRBD2. The CDR3 extends over 15 amino acids. Germline V gene data show CDR1 as MNHEY and CDR2 as SVGAGI. The ends lost 4 bases at V and 8 bases at J; junction bases unmatched: 9. The CDR3: CASSSGSGSIYEQFF. The CDR3 coding sequence is TGTGCCAGCAGTTCTGGTAGCGGGAGTATATATGAGCAGTTCTTC.

V usage is TRBV6-1 and J usage is TRBJ1-1, with no clear D. CDR3 length: 14 amino acids. From germline, CDR1 is MNHNS and CDR2 SASEGT. V gave up 7 bases and J gave up 5 bases, with 17 bases separating them. For the CDR3, the DNA is TGTGCCAGCACTAGCCGAGGTTGGGAAACTGAAGCTTTCTTT. Its protein product is CASTSRGWETEAFF.

The chain uses TRBV27 and TRBJ2-7; 10 positions agree with TRBD1. V shed 7 bases, J shed 4 bases, and the junction held 10 bases outside the gene matches. Germline V gene lookup returns CDR1 MNHEY and CDR2 SMNVEV (reference sequence). This CDR3 contains 15 residues. The DNA of the CDR3 is TGTGCCAGCAAACGCCCGGGGACAGGGGAGTACGAGCAGTACTTC. It yields the protein CASKRPGTGEYEQYF.

The rearrangement uses TRBV5-1 and TRBJ2-1; D gene unclear. V lost 0 bases and J lost 9, with 13 bases in between. The CDR3 is made up of 14 amino acids. CDR1 and CDR2 from the germline V gene are SGHRS and YFSETQ. The CDR3 coding sequence is TGCGCCAGCAGCTTGGCCGTCACTGCCGGTGAGCAGTTCTTC. This translates into CASSLAVTAGEQFF.

The CDR3: CALDSGTGFQPQHF. Here the CDR3 DNA reads TGTGCCCTTGATTCCGGGACAGGGTTTCAGCCCCAGCATTTT. V is TRBV30 and J is TRBJ1-5; 9 positions agree with TRBD1. With 8 bases clipped from V and 6 bases from J, the junction kept 11 bases outside the gene matches. The germline gives CDR1 GTSNPN, CDR2 SVGIG (reference sequence). The CDR3 loop spans 14 amino acids.

This chain connects TRBV9 to TRBJ1-2; possible D gene TRBD1, 5 bases. Trimming took 1 base from V and 6 from J, leaving 10 bases between them. Per the germline V gene, CDR1 is SGDLS and CDR2 is YYNGEE. The CDR3 length is 13 residues. This CDR3 reads CASSVIGGDGYTF. In DNA form, the CDR3 reads TGTGCCAGCAGCGTAATCGGGGGAGATGGCTACACCTTC.

The table lists this clone with a count of one. The V gene is TRBV7-3, the J gene TRBJ1-2; D perhaps matches TRBD1 (5 bases). Germline CDR1 is SGHTA and CDR2 is FQGTGA. The CDR3 is 14 residues long. V shed 0 bases and J shed 7 bases, with 12 bases lying between them. CDR3 region: CASSLTREEGGYTF. In nucleotides, the CDR3 is TGTGCCAGCAGCTTAACCAGGGAAGAGGGTGGCTACACCTTC.

The CDR3 sequence: CASSLGGTPDSDEQFF. DNA of the CDR3: TGTGCCAGCAGCTTAGGGGGGACCCCCGACTCCGATGAGCAGTTCTTC. This sequence joins TRBV11-3 and TRBJ2-1, with D perhaps given as TRBD1 or TRBD2 (5 bases each). Trimming stripped 1 base from V and 8 bases from J, with 18 bases between. Germline V lookup: CDR1 SGHNT, CDR2 YENEEA. The CDR3 is 16 residues long.

This clone was recorded once. This chain links TRBV6-5 with TRBJ1-2; possible D gene TRBD1, 5 bases. V lost 8 bases and J lost 4, with 17 bases in between. The CDR3 is 14 residues long. CDR1 is MNHEY, CDR2 SVGAGI, per germline. The CDR3 DNA is TGTGCCAGCGGGACTAGTTGGGGGAGCTATGGCTACACCTTC. It is translated as CASGTSWGSYGYTF.

In the case of this clone: One junction end does not reproduce the germline sequence, and a read error may be involved. The rearrangement uses TRBV29-1 and TRBJ2-7; 9 bases map to TRBD2. Germline CDR1 SQVTM, CDR2 ANQGSEA. The CDR3 is made up of 12 amino acids. The DNA for the CDR3 is TGCAGCATCGGACTAGCGTCCTCCGAGCAGTACTTC. Translation gives CSIGLASSEQYF.

V is TRBV5-1 and J is TRBJ1-2; no definite D call. The CDR3 is 11 residues long. Germline V gene lookup returns CDR1 SGHRS and CDR2 YFSETQ. V was trimmed by 4 bases and J by 7 bases, leaving 8 bases between them. The CDR3 here is CASSNGGGYTF. The CDR3 bases are TGCGCCAGCAGCAATGGAGGTGGCTACACCTTC.

CDR3 nucleotide sequence: TGTGCCAGCAGTTACTCAGGGGGCAGGAACACTGAAGCTTTCTTT. It encodes CASSYSGGRNTEAFF. This chain joins TRBV6-6 and TRBJ1-1; TRBD1 matches 7 bases. With 0 bases clipped from V and 1 base from J, the junction kept 2 bases outside the gene matches. The germline V gene encodes CDR1 MNHNY and CDR2 SVGAGI (reference sequence). The CDR3 is 15 residues long.

V and J are TRBV21-1 and TRBJ1-1; the table's D call, TRBD1, has no DNA check behind it. TRBV21-1 is flagged as a pseudogene. This CDR3 contains 13 residues. CDR3 amino acids: CASSTGLNTEAFF. In DNA form, the CDR3 reads TGTGCCAGCAGCACAGGGCTGAACACTGAAGCTTTCTTT.